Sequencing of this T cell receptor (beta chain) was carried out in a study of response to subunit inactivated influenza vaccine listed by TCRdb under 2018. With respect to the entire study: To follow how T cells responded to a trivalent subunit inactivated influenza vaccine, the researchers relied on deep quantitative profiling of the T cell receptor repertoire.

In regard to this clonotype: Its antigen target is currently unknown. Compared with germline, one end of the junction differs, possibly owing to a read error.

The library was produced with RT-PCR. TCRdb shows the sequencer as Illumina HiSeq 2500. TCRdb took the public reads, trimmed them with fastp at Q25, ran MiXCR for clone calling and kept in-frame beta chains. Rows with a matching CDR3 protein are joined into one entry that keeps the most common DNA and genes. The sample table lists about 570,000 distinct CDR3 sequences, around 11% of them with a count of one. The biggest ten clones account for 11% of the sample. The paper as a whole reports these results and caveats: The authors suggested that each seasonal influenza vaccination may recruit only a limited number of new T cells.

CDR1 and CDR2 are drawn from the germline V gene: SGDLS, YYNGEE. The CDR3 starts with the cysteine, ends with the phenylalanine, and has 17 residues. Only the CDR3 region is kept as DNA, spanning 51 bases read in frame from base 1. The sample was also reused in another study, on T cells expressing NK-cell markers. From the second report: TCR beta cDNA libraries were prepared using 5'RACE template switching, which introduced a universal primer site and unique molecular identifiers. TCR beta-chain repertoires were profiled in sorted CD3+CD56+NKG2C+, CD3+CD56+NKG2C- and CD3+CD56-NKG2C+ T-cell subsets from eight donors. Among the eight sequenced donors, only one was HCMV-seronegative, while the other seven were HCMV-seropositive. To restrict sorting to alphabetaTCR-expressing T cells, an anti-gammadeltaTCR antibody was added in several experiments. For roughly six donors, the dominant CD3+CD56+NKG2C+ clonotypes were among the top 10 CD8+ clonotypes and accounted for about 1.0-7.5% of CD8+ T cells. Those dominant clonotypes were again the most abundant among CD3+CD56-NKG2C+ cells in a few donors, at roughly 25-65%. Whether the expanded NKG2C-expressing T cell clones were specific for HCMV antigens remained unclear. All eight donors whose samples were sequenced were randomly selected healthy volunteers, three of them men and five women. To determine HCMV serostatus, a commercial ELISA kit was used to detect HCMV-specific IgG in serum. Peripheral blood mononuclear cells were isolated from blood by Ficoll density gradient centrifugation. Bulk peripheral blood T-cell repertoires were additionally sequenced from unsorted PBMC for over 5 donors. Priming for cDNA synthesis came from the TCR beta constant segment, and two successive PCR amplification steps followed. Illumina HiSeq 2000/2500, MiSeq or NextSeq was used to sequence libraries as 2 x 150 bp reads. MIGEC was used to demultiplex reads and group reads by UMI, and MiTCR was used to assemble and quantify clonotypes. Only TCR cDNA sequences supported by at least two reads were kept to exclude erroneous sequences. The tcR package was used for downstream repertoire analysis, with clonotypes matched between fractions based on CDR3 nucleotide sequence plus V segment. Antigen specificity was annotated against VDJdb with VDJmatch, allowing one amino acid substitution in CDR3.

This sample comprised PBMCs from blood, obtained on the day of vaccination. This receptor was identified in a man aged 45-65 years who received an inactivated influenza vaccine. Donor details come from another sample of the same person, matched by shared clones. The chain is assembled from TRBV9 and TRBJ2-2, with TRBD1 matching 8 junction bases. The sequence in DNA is TGTTCCAGCAGCGTAATGACAGGGGCGATGAACACCGGGGAGCTGTTTTTT. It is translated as CSSSVMTGAMNTGELFF.